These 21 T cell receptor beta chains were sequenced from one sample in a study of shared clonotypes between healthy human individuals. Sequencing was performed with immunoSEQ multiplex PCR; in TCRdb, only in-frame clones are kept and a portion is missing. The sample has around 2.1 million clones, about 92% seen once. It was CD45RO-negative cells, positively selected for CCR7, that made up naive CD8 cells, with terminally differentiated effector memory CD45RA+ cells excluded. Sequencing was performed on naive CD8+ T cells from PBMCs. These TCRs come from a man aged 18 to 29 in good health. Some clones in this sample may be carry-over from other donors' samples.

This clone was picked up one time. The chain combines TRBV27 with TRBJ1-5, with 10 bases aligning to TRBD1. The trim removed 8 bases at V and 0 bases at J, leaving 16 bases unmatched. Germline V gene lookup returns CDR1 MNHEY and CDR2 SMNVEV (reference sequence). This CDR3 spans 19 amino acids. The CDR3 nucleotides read TGTGCCAGCCGTTCCGCTCCGGGACAGGGGCTCTATAGCAATCAGCCCCAGCATTTT. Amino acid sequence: CASRSAPGQGLYSNQPQHF.

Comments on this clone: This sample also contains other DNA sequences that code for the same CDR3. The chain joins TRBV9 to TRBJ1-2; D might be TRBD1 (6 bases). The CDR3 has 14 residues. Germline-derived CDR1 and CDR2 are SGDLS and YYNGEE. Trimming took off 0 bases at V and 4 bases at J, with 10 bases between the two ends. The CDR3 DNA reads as TGTGCCAGCAGCGTAGGGGGGGCTAGCTATGGCTACACCTTC. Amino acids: CASSVGGASYGYTF.

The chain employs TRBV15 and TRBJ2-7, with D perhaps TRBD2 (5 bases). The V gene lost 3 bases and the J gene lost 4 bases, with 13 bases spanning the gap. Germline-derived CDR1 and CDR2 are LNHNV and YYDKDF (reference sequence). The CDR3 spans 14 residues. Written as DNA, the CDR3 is TGTGCCACCAGCAGGGAGGATATGTCTTACGAGCAGTACTTC. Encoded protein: CATSREDMSYEQYF.

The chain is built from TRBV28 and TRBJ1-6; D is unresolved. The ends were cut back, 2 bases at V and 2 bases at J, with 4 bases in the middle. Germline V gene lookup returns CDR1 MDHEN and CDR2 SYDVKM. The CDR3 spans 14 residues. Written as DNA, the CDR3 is TGTGCCAGCAGTTTAATGACCTATAATTCACCCCTCCACTTT. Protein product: CASSLMTYNSPLHF. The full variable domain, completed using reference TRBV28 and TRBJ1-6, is DVKVTQSSRYLVKRTGEKVFLECVQDMDHENMFWYRQDPGLGLRLIYFSYDVKMKEKGDIPEGYSVSREKKERFSLILESASTNQTSMYLCASSLMTYNSPLHFGNGTRLTVT.

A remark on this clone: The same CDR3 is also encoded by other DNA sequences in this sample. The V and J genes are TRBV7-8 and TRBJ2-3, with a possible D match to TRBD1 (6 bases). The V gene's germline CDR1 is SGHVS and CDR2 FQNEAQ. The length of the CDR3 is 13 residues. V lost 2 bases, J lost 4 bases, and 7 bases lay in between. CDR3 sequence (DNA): TGTGCCAGCAGCTTATACAGGGCAGATACGCAGTATTTT. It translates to CASSLYRADTQYF.

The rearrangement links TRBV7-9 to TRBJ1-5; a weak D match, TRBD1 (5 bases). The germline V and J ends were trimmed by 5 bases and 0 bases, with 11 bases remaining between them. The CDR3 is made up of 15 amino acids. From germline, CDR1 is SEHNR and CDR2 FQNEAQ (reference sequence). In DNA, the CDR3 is TGTGCCAGCAGCACAGACAGAGATAGCAATCAGCCCCAGCATTTT. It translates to CASSTDRDSNQPQHF.

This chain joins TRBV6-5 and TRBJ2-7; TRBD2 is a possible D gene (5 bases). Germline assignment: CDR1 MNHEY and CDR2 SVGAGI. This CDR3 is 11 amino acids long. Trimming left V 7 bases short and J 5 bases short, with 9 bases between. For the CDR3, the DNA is TGTGCCAGCACACTCGGGGACGAGCAGTACTTC. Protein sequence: CASTLGDEQYF.

The CDR3 is CASSFKRGPSYEQYF. The CDR3 DNA reads as TGCGCCAGCAGCTTCAAGCGGGGACCGTCCTACGAGCAGTACTTC. V usage is TRBV5-1 and J usage is TRBJ2-7, with 7 bases aligning to TRBD2. This CDR3 comprises 15 residues. V dropped 2 bases and J dropped 1; count of bases not matched to a gene: 6. Per the germline V gene, CDR1 is SGHRS and CDR2 is YFSETQ.

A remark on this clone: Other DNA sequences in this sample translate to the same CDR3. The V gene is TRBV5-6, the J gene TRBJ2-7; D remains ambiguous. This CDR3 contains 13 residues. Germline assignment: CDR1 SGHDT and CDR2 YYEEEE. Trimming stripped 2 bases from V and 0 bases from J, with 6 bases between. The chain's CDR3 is CASSFPGSYEQYF. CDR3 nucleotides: TGTGCCAGCAGCTTTCCCGGCTCCTACGAGCAGTACTTC.

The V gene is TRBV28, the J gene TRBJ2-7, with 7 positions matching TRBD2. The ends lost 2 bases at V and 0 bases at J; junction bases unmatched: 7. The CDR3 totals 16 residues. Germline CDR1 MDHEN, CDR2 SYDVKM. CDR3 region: CASSLRWGGSSYEQYF. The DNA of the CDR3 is TGTGCCAGCAGTTTAAGGTGGGGGGGAAGCTCCTACGAGCAGTACTTC. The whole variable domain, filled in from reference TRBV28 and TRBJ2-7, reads DVKVTQSSRYLVKRTGEKVFLECVQDMDHENMFWYRQDPGLGLRLIYFSYDVKMKEKGDIPEGYSVSREKKERFSLILESASTNQTSMYLCASSLRWGGSSYEQYFGPGTRLTVT.

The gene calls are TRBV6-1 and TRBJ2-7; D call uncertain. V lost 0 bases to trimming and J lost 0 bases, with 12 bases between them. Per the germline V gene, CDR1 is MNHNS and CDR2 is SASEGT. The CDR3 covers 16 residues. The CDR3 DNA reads TGTGCCAGCAGTGAAGCGCGGCATCCGGGCTCCTACGAGCAGTACTTC. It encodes CASSEARHPGSYEQYF.

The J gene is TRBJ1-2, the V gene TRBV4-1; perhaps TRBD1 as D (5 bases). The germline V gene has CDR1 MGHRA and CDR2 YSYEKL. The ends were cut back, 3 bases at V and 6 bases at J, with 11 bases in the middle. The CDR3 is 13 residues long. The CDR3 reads CASSHGTANGYTF. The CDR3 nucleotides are TGCGCCAGCAGCCACGGGACGGCAAATGGCTACACCTTC.

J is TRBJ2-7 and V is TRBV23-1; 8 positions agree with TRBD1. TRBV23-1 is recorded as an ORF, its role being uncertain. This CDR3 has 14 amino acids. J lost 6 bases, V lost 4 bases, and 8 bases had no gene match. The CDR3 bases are TGCGCCAGCAGTCGGGCTTTTACAGGGGGCGAGCAGTACTTC. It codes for CASSRAFTGGEQYF.

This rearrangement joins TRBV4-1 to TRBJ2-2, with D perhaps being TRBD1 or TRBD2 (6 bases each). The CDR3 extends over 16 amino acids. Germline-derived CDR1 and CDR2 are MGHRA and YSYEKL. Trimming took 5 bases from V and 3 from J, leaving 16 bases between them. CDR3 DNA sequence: TGCGCCAGCAGCGCTTATCGGAGGGGGGACACCGGGGAGCTGTTTTTT. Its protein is CASSAYRRGDTGELFF.

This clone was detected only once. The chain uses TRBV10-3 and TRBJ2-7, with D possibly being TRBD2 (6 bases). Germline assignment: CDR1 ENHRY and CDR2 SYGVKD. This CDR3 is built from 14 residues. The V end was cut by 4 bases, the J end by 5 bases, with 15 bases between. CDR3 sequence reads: CAISGGTSRDEQYF. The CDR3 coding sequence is TGTGCCATCAGTGGCGGGACCTCGAGGGACGAGCAGTACTTC.

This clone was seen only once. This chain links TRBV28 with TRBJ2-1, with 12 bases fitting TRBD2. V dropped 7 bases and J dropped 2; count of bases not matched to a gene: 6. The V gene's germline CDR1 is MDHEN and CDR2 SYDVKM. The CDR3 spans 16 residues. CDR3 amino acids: CASIRLAGDTYNEQFF. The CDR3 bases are TGTGCCAGCATCCGACTAGCGGGAGATACCTACAATGAGCAGTTCTTC. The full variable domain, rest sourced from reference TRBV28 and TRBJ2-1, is DVKVTQSSRYLVKRTGEKVFLECVQDMDHENMFWYRQDPGLGLRLIYFSYDVKMKEKGDIPEGYSVSREKKERFSLILESASTNQTSMYLCASIRLAGDTYNEQFFGPGTRLTVL.

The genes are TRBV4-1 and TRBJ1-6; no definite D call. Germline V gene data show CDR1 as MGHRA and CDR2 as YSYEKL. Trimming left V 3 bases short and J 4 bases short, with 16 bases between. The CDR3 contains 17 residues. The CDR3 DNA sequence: TGCGCCAGCAGCCACCAGGTCGGAACCCTGTATAATTCACCCCTCCACTTT. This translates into CASSHQVGTLYNSPLHF.

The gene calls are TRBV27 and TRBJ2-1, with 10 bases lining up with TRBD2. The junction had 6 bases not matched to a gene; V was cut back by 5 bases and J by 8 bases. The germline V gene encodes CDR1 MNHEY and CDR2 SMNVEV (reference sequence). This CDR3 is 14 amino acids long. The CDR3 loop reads CASSPSGGRDEQFF. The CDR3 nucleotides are TGTGCCAGCAGTCCTAGCGGGGGACGGGATGAGCAGTTCTTC.

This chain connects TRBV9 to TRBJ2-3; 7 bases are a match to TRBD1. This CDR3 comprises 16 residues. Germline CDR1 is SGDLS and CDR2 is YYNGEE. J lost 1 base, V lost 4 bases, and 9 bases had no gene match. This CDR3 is CASSPGQVLGTDTQYF. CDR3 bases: TGTGCCAGCAGCCCCGGACAGGTCTTGGGCACAGATACGCAGTATTTT.

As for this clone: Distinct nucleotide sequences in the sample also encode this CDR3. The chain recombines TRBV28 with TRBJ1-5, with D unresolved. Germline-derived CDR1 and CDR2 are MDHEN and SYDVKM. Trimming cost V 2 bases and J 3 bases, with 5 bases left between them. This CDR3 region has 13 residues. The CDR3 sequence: CASSLTANQPQHF. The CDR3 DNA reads TGTGCCAGCAGTTTAACAGCCAATCAGCCCCAGCATTTT. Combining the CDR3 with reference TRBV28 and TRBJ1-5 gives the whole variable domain DVKVTQSSRYLVKRTGEKVFLECVQDMDHENMFWYRQDPGLGLRLIYFSYDVKMKEKGDIPEGYSVSREKKERFSLILESASTNQTSMYLCASSLTANQPQHFGDGTRLSIL.

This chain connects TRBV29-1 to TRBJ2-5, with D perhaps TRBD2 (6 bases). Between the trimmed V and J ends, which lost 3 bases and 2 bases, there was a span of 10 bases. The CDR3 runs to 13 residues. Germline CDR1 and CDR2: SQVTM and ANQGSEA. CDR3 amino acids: CSVDPGGQETQYF. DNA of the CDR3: TGCAGCGTTGACCCCGGGGGACAAGAGACCCAGTACTTC.